The clone carrying this T cell receptor beta chain was counted a few times. Trimming removed 0 bases at V and 4 bases at J, with 13 bases between. The CDR3 is made up of 15 amino acids. From germline, CDR1 is GTSNPN and CDR2 SVGIG (reference sequence). In the source study's methods: Reference gene primers were amplified, and this amplification served to estimate nucleated cell counts. TCRdb's table, derived via immunoSEQ multiplex PCR, lists solely in-frame clones and lacks some. Clone size and the V and J calls come from that table; the DNA yielded D and trimming. Altogether roughly 230,000 clones are present, about 80% being singletons, with the ten largest covering approximately 4.8%. The data stem from a study of blood T cell repertoires in COVID-19.

The sequence came from a man aged 50 or older with active or convalescent COVID-19. Sequenced material: peripheral blood. The genes are TRBV30 and TRBJ1-5; D might be TRBD1 (6 bases). This CDR3 is CAWSVPGTTNQPQHF. CDR3 in DNA: TGTGCCTGGAGTGTACCTGGGACAACTAATCAGCCCCAGCATTTT.